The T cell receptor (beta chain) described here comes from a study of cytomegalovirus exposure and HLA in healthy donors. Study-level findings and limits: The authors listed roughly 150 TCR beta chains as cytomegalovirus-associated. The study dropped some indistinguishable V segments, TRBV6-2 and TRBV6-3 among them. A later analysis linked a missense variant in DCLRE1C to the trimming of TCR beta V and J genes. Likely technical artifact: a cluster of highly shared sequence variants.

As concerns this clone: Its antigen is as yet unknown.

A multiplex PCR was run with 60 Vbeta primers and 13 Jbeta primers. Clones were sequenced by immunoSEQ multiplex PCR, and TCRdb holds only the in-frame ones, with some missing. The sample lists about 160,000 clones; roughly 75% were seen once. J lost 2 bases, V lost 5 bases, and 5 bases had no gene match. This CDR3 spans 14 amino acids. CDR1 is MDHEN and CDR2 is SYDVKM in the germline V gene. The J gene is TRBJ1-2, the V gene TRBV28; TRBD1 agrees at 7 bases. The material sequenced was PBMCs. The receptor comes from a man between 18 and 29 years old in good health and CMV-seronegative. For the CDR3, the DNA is TGTGCCAGCAGTACCCTGGACAGGAACTATGGCTACACCTTC. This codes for CASSTLDRNYGYTF.